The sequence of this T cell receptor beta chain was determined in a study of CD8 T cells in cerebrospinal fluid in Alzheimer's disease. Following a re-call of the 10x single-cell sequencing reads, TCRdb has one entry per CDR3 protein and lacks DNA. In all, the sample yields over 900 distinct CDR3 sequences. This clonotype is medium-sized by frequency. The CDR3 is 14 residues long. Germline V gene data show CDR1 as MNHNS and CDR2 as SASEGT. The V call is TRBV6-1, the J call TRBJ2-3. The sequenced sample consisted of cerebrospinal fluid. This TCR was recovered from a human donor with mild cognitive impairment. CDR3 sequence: CASRVTLSTDTQYF.